Included here is one T cell receptor beta chain sequence, with context. Antigen specificity is unknown. This record belongs to a study of CXCR3-negative and CXCR3-positive naive CD8 T cells. Carrying UMI labels, the TRB cDNA libraries were prepared through 5' RACE. Following a re-call of the 5' RACE reads, TCRdb has one entry per CDR3 protein and lacks DNA. Its table lists under 85,000 distinct CDR3 sequences. General study results and limits: Memory, not naive, CXCR3-negative and CXCR3-positive cells differed in TRBV-TRBJ usage. TRB CDR3 hydrophobicity was greater in CXCR3-positive naive cells than in CXCR3-negative naive cells.

Sorting was done in triplicate for each CD8+ T cell subset (about 300,000 cells each). The authors gated naive CD8+ T cells as CD45RO-CCR7+CD27+CD95-. The sequence derives from a human donor in good health. Some clones in this sample may be carry-over from other donors' samples. Sequenced: naive CXCR3+ CD8+ T cells from blood. Subset: CD45RO-CCR7+CD27+CD95- naive CD8+ T cells expressing CXCR3 (TNR3+).

The chain's CDR3 is CASRLDSSETQYF. The gene calls are TRBV28 and TRBJ2-5; TCRdb names TRBD1, which stays unverified in the absence of DNA. The CDR3 sequence is 13 residues long. Germline V gene lookup returns CDR1 MDHEN and CDR2 SYDVKM.